This entry is about one T cell receptor beta chain. V was pared by 7 bases and J by 4 bases, with 13 bases between. CDR3 length: 13 residues. CDR1 is LGHDT and CDR2 is YNNKEL in the germline V gene (reference sequence). These data originate in a study of control samples from healthy donors and cancer patients. TCRdb's copy holds only in-frame clones and misses some; the assay was immunoSEQ multiplex PCR. The data hold just over 150,000 clones, with roughly 93% observed a single time. Sequenced: blood. The chain couples TRBV3-1 (or the pseudogene TRBV3-2) to TRBJ1-1, with TRBD1 as a possible D gene (6 bases). The clonotype comes from a man aged 45-60 years in good health. The CDR3 coding sequence is TGTGCCAGCACCCCGGGGGCTGTCACTGAAGCTTTCTTT. Its protein product is CASTPGAVTEAFF.